The 10 T cell receptor beta chains listed next were all sequenced from one sample in a study of radiation and T cells in renal cell carcinoma. Assay: immunoSEQ multiplex PCR; the TCRdb copy retains only in-frame clones and omits some. This sample carries tens of thousands of clones, more than 80% of them seen once, and the ten largest clones take less than 30%. Regarding time point: blood 2 weeks post-SBRT. Treatment given: 15 Gy SBRT to primary tumor, nephrectomy 4 weeks later. The sample was blood, taken from a patient whose treatment included radiotherapy and nephrectomy. The origin of the receptors is a woman in her sixties or seventies with renal cell carcinoma.

This chain links TRBV5-1 with TRBJ2-1, with a weak D call TRBD2 (6 bases). This CDR3 has 15 residues. Trimming took 5 bases from V and 3 from J, leaving 15 bases between them. From germline, CDR1 is SGHRS and CDR2 YFSETQ. This CDR3 is CASREFSGFYNEQFF. In DNA form, the CDR3 reads TGCGCCAGCAGAGAGTTTAGCGGTTTCTACAATGAGCAGTTCTTC.

V gene TRBV6-1 combines with J gene TRBJ1-1, with D uncertain. V lost 7 bases to trimming and J lost 3 bases, with 15 bases between them. The V gene's germline CDR1 is MNHNS and CDR2 SASEGT. The CDR3 spans 14 residues. The CDR3 bases are TGTGCCAGCAACTTGCCGGGGTGGGACACTGAAGCTTTCTTT. Translated, it gives CASNLPGWDTEAFF.

The chain employs TRBV12-5 and TRBJ2-3; the D is unclear. Trimming left V 6 bases short and J 0 bases short, with 16 bases between. The CDR3 consists of 16 residues. Germline V gives CDR1 LGHNT, CDR2 FRNRAP. The CDR3 coding sequence is TGTGCTAGTGGCCTAGGACGGATCCTTAGCACAGATACGCAGTATTTT. As protein: CASGLGRILSTDTQYF.

The genes are TRBV19 and TRBJ2-3; 7 bases map to TRBD2. The V gene end was trimmed by 3 bases and the J gene end by 0 bases; junction bases not matched to a gene: 3. CDR1 LNHDA and CDR2 SQIVND come from the germline V gene (reference sequence). The CDR3 runs to 15 residues. This CDR3 reads CASSISGLSTDTQYF. CDR3 DNA: TGTGCCAGTAGTATTAGCGGGTTGAGCACAGATACGCAGTATTTT.

The V and J genes are TRBV6-1 and TRBJ2-5; 8 bases align to TRBD1. Trimming cost V 6 bases and J 3 bases; bases outside gene matches: 9. Germline V gives CDR1 MNHNS, CDR2 SASEGT. The CDR3 is 15 residues long. The CDR3 coding sequence is TGTGCCAGCAGCTTCGGACAGGGCCAAAAAGAGACCCAGTACTTC. Translation: CASSFGQGQKETQYF.

This rearrangement joins TRBV5-1 to TRBJ2-3, with D perhaps given as TRBD1 or TRBD2 (5 bases each). The germline V gene encodes CDR1 SGHRS and CDR2 YFSETQ. Trimming shortened V by 4 bases and J by 0 bases, and 12 bases separated the two germline ends. This CDR3 spans 15 amino acids. In nucleotides, the CDR3 is TGCGCCAGCAGCCCCGGGACGGTTAGCACAGATACGCAGTATTTT. It specifies CASSPGTVSTDTQYF.

This clone came up many times. V gene TRBV7-9 combines with J gene TRBJ1-2; 9 bases are a match to TRBD1. Germline V CDR1 and CDR2: SEHNR, FQNEAQ (reference sequence). V trimming: 5 bases; J trimming: 6 bases; junction bases outside the gene matches: 4. CDR3 size: 13 residues. In DNA form, the CDR3 reads TGTGCCAGCAGCCGGGACAGGGTAGATGGCTACACCTTC. Protein: CASSRDRVDGYTF.

V is TRBV6-1 and J is TRBJ2-7; 11 bases match TRBD2. CDR3 length equals 15 residues. V trimming: 7 bases; J trimming: 2 bases; junction bases outside the gene matches: 7. Germline V CDR1 and CDR2: MNHNS, SASEGT. CDR3 protein: CASKEVGLAAYEQYF. The CDR3 nucleotides read TGTGCCAGCAAAGAGGTGGGACTAGCGGCCTACGAGCAGTACTTC.

The V call is TRBV4-3, the J call TRBJ2-3; TRBD2 matches 12 bases. After removal of 6 bases from V and 2 bases from J, the junction contained 6 bases not matched to a gene. CDR1 is LGHNA and CDR2 is YSLEER in the germline V gene. This CDR3 region has 16 residues. CDR3 DNA: TGCGCCAGCAGTGAAGGACTAGCGGGATTCACAGATACGCAGTATTTT. It yields the protein CASSEGLAGFTDTQYF.

This sequence joins TRBV7-9 and TRBJ2-5; either TRBD1 or TRBD2 may fit D (5 bases each). V was trimmed by 2 bases and J by 2 bases, leaving 12 bases between them. CDR1 is SEHNR and CDR2 is FQNEAQ in the germline V gene (reference sequence). The CDR3 has 15 amino acids. The CDR3 protein is CASSLLTGAQETQYF. The CDR3 DNA sequence: TGTGCCAGCAGCTTACTGACCGGGGCGCAAGAGACCCAGTACTTC.